This TCR beta chain is drawn from a study of OX40 agonist ivuxolimab in advanced cancers. V lost 3 bases, J lost 2 bases, and 11 bases stayed unmatched. CDR1 is SGHRS and CDR2 is YFSETQ in the germline V gene. The CDR3 spans 17 residues. The method was immunoSEQ multiplex PCR; TCRdb's version includes in-frame clones alone and lacks a portion of them. There are approximately 70,000 clones in the sample; around nine tenths occur only once, and about 2.1% lies in the top ten. The sequence was collected from an adult with an advanced solid tumor such as melanoma, head and neck, liver or kidney cancer. This specimen was CD4+ or CD8+ T cells sorted from blood, taken in a trial of the OX40 agonist ivuxolimab. The chain carries TRBV5-1 and TRBJ2-3; TRBD1 matches 8 bases. CDR3 sequence reads: CASSSGGTTAITDTQYF. The CDR3 DNA reads as TGCGCCAGCAGCTCAGGGGGCACGACGGCAATCACAGATACGCAGTATTTT.